This TCR beta chain emerged from a study of monozygotic twins with inflammatory bowel disease. Study-level points and caveats: A single strong clonotype or signal linked to IBD was not supported.

Reanalyzing the 5' RACE reads, TCRdb keeps one entry per CDR3 protein, without DNA. Here the sample table reports 150,000 to 200,000 distinct CDR3 sequences. A word on this clonotype: Antigen: not known.

The V gene's germline CDR1 is SGHDT and CDR2 YYEEEE. This CDR3 comprises 15 residues. The sequenced sample was blood. The V gene is TRBV5-6, the J gene TRBJ2-1; TCRdb designates TRBD2, a call that cannot be tested without DNA. This clonotype was obtained from a human donor with ulcerative colitis or Crohn's disease, or a healthy co-twin of an affected twin (not recorded which). The CDR3: CASSLVAGDYNEQFF.